The text below deals with one T cell receptor beta chain. Using immunoSEQ multiplex PCR, the repertoire was profiled, and TCRdb retains in-frame clones only, with some absent. The sample holds around 190,000 clones, more than 75% seen once. This sample was taken from a study of blood T cell repertoires in COVID-19. The V gene's germline CDR1 is SGHRS and CDR2 YFSETQ. Trimming took 0 bases from V and 2 from J; bases not matched to a gene: 3. The CDR3 is made up of 15 amino acids. Seattle-derived patients entered the study during active infection and were followed longitudinally. This receptor was identified in a middle-aged woman with COVID-19, enrolled during active disease. The sequenced sample was peripheral blood. The chain is built from TRBV5-1 and TRBJ2-3; 7 bases map to TRBD2. This chain's CDR3 is CASSLGGGTTDTQYF. The CDR3 DNA is TGCGCCAGCAGCTTGGGCGGGGGTACCACAGATACGCAGTATTTT.